This TCR beta chain is drawn from a study of blood T cell repertoires in COVID-19. Turning to the study itself: Acute-phase and convalescent COVID-19 samples originated in the United States, Italy and Spain. Nucleic acid was either cDNA or gDNA, and it came from T cells, B-cell-depleted T cells, or PBMCs.

Trimming shortened V by 6 bases and J by 4 bases, and 22 bases separated the two germline ends. Germline values: CDR1 LNHDA, CDR2 SQIVND (reference sequence). CDR3 length: 16 amino acids. Original methodology: Amplification with reference gene primers provided the estimates of nucleated cell counts. Using immunoSEQ multiplex PCR, the repertoire was profiled, and TCRdb retains in-frame clones only, with some absent. The DNA was the basis for D and trimming; V, J and clone size are from that table. Of tens of thousands of clones listed, about nine tenths are singletons. V is TRBV19 and J is TRBJ2-7; D is perhaps TRBD2 (6 bases). Sequenced material: peripheral blood. The sequence was obtained from a man aged 60 to 69 with acute or convalescent COVID-19. CDR3: CASRTIGLRGMYEQYF. In nucleotides, the CDR3 is TGTGCCAGTAGGACCATCGGGCTCCGGGGGATGTACGAGCAGTACTTC.